This T cell receptor (beta chain) was captured in a study of CD4+ T cells in melanoma (dated by TCRdb to between 2021 and 2024). At the level of the whole study: Neoantigen-specific CD4+ T cells in human melanoma were what the study investigated. Summary of the overall study and its limitations: The report described a correlation between neoantigen-specific CD4+ T cells and the function of CD8+ T cells, macrophages and B cells. Neoantigen-specific CD4+ T cells in melanoma were reported to have a range of differentiation states.

Libraries were made using the immunoSEQ multiplex PCR assay. TCRdb's version of the immuneACCESS table is confined to in-frame rearrangements and falls short of the full clone set. An unresolved V gene accounts for under half of the shortfall where checked; the remainder is of unknown origin. The sample records about 50,000 clones, about 88% of which are singletons. Approximately 10% of the sample lies in the top ten. Patients with melanoma were used as donors. Regarding this clone: The specificity of this receptor is unknown. No quality values exist for individual bases; no much larger clone is one base distant.

The junction carries 15 bases between V and J, which are trimmed by 5 bases and 4 bases respectively. The germline V gene (reference sequence) sets CDR1 to SEHNR and CDR2 to FQNEAQ. The CDR3 covers 16 residues, taking in both the cysteine and the phenylalanine. Only the CDR3 DNA is retained, 48 bases long and in frame from the first base. The receptor comes from a human donor with melanoma. Sample: peripheral blood. Recombination joined TRBV7-9 with TRBJ2-6, and possibly TRBD1, on 6 matching bases. The CDR3 here reads CASSALRGPGANVLTF. The nucleotide sequence reads as follows: TGTGCCAGCAGCGCCCTCAGGGGCCCCGGGGCCAACGTCCTGACTTTC.